The rows below give T cell receptor beta chains drawn from one sample of a study of cytomegalovirus exposure and HLA in healthy donors. Some clones are missing from TCRdb's copy, which holds only in-frame ones; the method was immunoSEQ multiplex PCR. The repertoire holds fewer than 100,000 clones, with more than 75% as singletons. Sequencing input: PBMCs. The receptors here all came from a man aged 25-40 years in good health and CMV-seronegative. The CDR3 runs from the conserved cysteine through the conserved F or W. The order of the fields is V gene, CDR3 protein.

V: TRBV6-1; CDR3: CASTLTRQGNTEAFF
V: TRBV19; CDR3: CASRGGRFYEQYF
V: TRBV10-1; CDR3: CASSYGMGTGLASYNEQFF
V: TRBV5-1; CDR3: CASSSRQGGTDTQYF
V: TRBV5-4; CDR3: CASSLGQIDGYTF
V: TRBV5-1; CDR3: CASSPGLISGNTIYF
V: TRBV9; CDR3: CASSVGLREAVGELFF
V: TRBV2; CDR3: CASSAAGTGNHEQYF
V: TRBV5-8; CDR3: CASSVTISLGYGYTF
V: TRBV6-6; CDR3: CASSAGMNTEAFF
V: TRBV15; CDR3: CATSRDRGLRNTIYF
V: TRBV5-1; CDR3: CASGGVGDSYEQYF
V: TRBV5-1; CDR3: CASSLEGAGNTDTQYF
V: TRBV6-1; CDR3: CASSNGYEQYF
V: TRBV29-1; CDR3: CSVVEFQGTGELFF
V: TRBV18; CDR3: CASSPPSGAGNTIYF
V: TRBV27; CDR3: CASSLPLGTSYSPLHF
V: TRBV6-6; CDR3: CATGQGGHSNQPQHF